One sample yielded the 10 T cell receptor beta chains listed below, sequenced in a study of PD-L1 blockade in urothelial cancer. Some clones are missing from TCRdb's copy, which holds only in-frame ones; the method was immunoSEQ multiplex PCR. The sample carries over 40,000 clones, almost 85% recorded once. This sample comprised PBMCs, obtained around atezolizumab (anti-PD-L1) treatment. The receptors were gathered from a man in his 70s with urothelial cancer.

The CDR3 DNA follows: TGTGCCAGCAGGGGGTCGGCGGGTGGGGGACTCACAGATACGCAGTATTTT. This encodes CASRGSAGGGLTDTQYF. The chain recombines TRBV28 with TRBJ2-3; possibly TRBD2 for D (6 bases). CDR1 is MDHEN and CDR2 is SYDVKM in the germline V gene. V gave up 6 bases and J gave up 2 bases, with 21 bases separating them. The CDR3 is made up of 17 amino acids.

J is TRBJ2-7 and V is TRBV7-2; maybe TRBD2 (6 bases). The CDR3 totals 14 residues. Germline CDR1 SGHTA, CDR2 FQGNSA. Trimming removed 5 bases from V and 3 bases from J, with 14 bases in between. In nucleotides, the CDR3 is TGTGCCAGCAGCCAACGGCGGGATGACTACGAGCAGTACTTC. Amino acid sequence: CASSQRRDDYEQYF.

This clone was picked up one time. The chain links TRBV6-1 to TRBJ1-2, with a tentative D call TRBD1 (6 bases). The V and J ends lost 3 bases and 4 bases respectively, with 9 bases between them. The germline V gene encodes CDR1 MNHNS and CDR2 SASEGT. The CDR3 totals 13 residues. CDR3 loop: CASSDRGGYGYTF. CDR3 sequence (DNA): TGTGCCAGCAGTGACAGGGGCGGCTATGGCTACACCTTC.

The chain joins TRBV4-1 to TRBJ2-3; TRBD2 agrees at 7 bases. Per the germline V gene, CDR1 is MGHRA and CDR2 is YSYEKL. The CDR3 length is 13 residues. With V trimmed by 6 bases and J by 6 bases, 6 bases remained unmatched. The CDR3 nucleotides are TGCGCCAGCAGAAACGGGCGGGGGGATACGCAGTATTTT. Its translation is CASRNGRGDTQYF.

The chain combines TRBV30 with TRBJ2-7; D unresolved. In germline, CDR1 is GTSNPN, CDR2 SVGIG (reference sequence). With 2 bases removed from V and 2 bases from J, the gap between germline ends came to 4 bases. The CDR3 has 11 amino acids. Written as DNA, the CDR3 is TGTGCCTGGAGTCAAACCTACGAGCAGTACTTC. Protein: CAWSQTYEQYF.

J is TRBJ1-6 and V is TRBV27; D unresolved. There are 16 residues in the CDR3. Germline-derived CDR1 and CDR2 are MNHEY and SMNVEV (reference sequence). Trimming removed 6 bases from V and 6 bases from J, with 18 bases in between. The CDR3 here is CASRTGGSTGNSPLHF. CDR3 in DNA: TGTGCCAGCAGAACCGGTGGATCGACGGGTAATTCACCCCTCCACTTT.

As to this clone: Mismatch with germline at one junction end may stem from a read error. This chain joins TRBV5-6 and TRBJ1-1; D not certain. The CDR3 is made up of 14 amino acids. Germline CDR1 is SGHDT and CDR2 is YYEEEE. The CDR3 loop reads CASSLAGGSGEAFF. In nucleotides, the CDR3 is TGTGCCAGCAGTTTGGCAGGAGGGAGTGGTGAAGCTTTCTTT.

To note about this clone: Other DNA sequences in this sample translate to the same CDR3. This chain links TRBV7-2 with TRBJ1-2; unclear D gene. The CDR3 extends over 12 amino acids. V gave up 2 bases and J gave up 6 bases, with 7 bases separating them. Looked up from germline, CDR1 is SGHTA and CDR2 is FQGNSA. CDR3 DNA sequence: TGTGCCAGCAGCTTATACCGAGATGGCTACACCTTC. This sequence encodes CASSLYRDGYTF.

V usage is TRBV10-3 and J usage is TRBJ2-3, with 10 positions matching TRBD1. From germline, CDR1 is ENHRY and CDR2 SYGVKD. V was clipped by 8 bases and J by 5 bases; unmatched bases: 10. The CDR3 covers 15 residues. The CDR3 here is CAISLAGTGEDTQYF. The CDR3 DNA reads as TGTGCCATCTCCCTGGCCGGGACAGGGGAAGATACGCAGTATTTT.

The chain has TRBV6-6 and TRBJ2-3; 11 nucleotides line up with TRBD1. The CDR3 is 15 amino acids. V lost 4 bases and J lost 3; bases outside the gene matches: 3. Germline CDR1 is MNHNY and CDR2 is SVGAGI (reference sequence). CDR3 in amino acids: CASSWDRGVTDTQYF. CDR3 coding DNA: TGTGCCAGCAGTTGGGACAGGGGGGTAACAGATACGCAGTATTTT.